The entry below gives a single T cell receptor beta chain sequence along with its context. These data are taken from a study of blood T cell repertoires in COVID-19. Germline CDR1 SGDLS, CDR2 YYNGEE. The CDR3 sequence is 15 residues long. V was clipped by 3 bases and J by 2 bases, with 12 bases between them. Libraries were prepared by immunoSEQ multiplex PCR; TCRdb keeps only in-frame clonotypes and omits some of them. This repertoire shows 300,000 or so clones, 75% to 95% found once; its top ten account for around 1.1%. The sample consisted of PBMCs or T cells enriched from blood (not recorded which). The chain links TRBV9 to TRBJ1-3, with D perhaps matching TRBD1 (5 bases). This TCR derives from a woman younger than 45 who had recovered from COVID-19. Here the CDR3 reads CASSAPGGAGNTIYF. In DNA form, the CDR3 reads TGTGCCAGCAGCGCTCCAGGAGGGGCTGGAAACACCATATATTTT. Full variable domain (missing parts from reference TRBV9 and TRBJ1-3): DSGVTQTPKHLITATGQRVTLRCSPRSGDLSVYWYQQSLDQGLQFLIQYYNGEERAKGNILERFSAQQFPDLHSELNLSSLELGDSALYFCASSAPGGAGNTIYFGEGSWLTVV.